Sequencing of this T cell receptor (beta chain) was carried out in a study of a mutant IDH1 vaccine in newly diagnosed glioma. At the level of the study: The sex distribution of treated patients was about 62% male and about 38% female, with a mean age of roughly 40 years. Most patients had radiochemotherapy with temozolomide before enrollment; others had one alone.

The CDR3 totals 13 residues. V was clipped by 7 bases and J by 5 bases, with 17 bases between them. CDR1 is SQVTM, CDR2 ANQGSEA, per germline. The method was immunoSEQ multiplex PCR; TCRdb's version includes in-frame clones alone and lacks a portion of them. The sample contains approximately 20,000 clones, roughly 84% of which appear only once. The time point denotes: baseline, week 1 (first vaccination visit). Documented treatment: pre-vaccination baseline after standard-of-care therapy. This chain uses TRBV29-1 with TRBJ1-1, with a tentative D call TRBD1 (6 bases). Sequences were derived from PBMCs, sampled from a glioma patient treated with radiotherapy, temozolomide or both. The source of this sequence is a middle-aged man with glioma. The CDR3 region is CSAVGGGQTEAFF. The DNA for the CDR3 is TGCAGCGCCGTGGGCGGGGGGCAAACTGAAGCTTTCTTT.